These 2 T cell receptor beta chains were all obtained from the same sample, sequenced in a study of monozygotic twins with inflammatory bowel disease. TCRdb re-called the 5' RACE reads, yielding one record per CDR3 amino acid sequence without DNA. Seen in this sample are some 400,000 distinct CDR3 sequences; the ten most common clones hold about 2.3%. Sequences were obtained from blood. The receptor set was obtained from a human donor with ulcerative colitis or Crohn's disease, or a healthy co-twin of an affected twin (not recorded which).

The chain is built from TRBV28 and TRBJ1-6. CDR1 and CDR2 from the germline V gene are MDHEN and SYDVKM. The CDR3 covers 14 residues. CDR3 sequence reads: CASSLLRSRSPLHF.

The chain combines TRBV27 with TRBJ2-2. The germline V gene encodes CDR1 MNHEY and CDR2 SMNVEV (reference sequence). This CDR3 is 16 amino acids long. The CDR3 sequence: CASSLLAGAGTGELFF.